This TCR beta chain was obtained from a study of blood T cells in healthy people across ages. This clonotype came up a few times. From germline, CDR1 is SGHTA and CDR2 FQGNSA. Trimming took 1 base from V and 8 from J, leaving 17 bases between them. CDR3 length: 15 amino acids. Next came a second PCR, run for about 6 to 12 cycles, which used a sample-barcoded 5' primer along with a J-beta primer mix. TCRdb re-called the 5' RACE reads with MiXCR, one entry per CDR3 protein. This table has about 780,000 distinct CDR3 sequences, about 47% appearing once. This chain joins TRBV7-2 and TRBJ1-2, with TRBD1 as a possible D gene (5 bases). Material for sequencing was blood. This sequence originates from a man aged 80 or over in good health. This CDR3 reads CASSLGQGKASGYTF. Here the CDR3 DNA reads TGTGCCAGCAGCTTAGGGCAGGGCAAAGCGTCGGGCTACACCTTC.